Described below is a single T cell receptor beta chain sequence and its context. The data stem from a study of cytomegalovirus exposure and HLA in healthy donors. This CDR3 comprises 15 residues. The V gene lost 5 bases and the J gene lost 0 bases, with 14 bases spanning the gap. Germline CDR1 reads SGHVS; CDR2 reads FNYEAQ. Both 60 Vbeta primers and 13 Jbeta primers went into the PCR. Generated by immunoSEQ multiplex PCR, the TCRdb table keeps only in-frame clones and is missing some. The table includes 95,000 to 150,000 clones, 83% detected once. The rearrangement links TRBV7-6 to TRBJ2-7; weak D call: TRBD1 (6 bases). Sequencing was performed on PBMCs. This receptor was obtained from a woman aged 40 to 50 in good health and CMV-seropositive. The CDR3 sequence is CASSQGTASSYEQYF. The CDR3 DNA follows: TGTGCCAGCAGCCAGGGGACGGCAAGCTCCTACGAGCAGTACTTC.